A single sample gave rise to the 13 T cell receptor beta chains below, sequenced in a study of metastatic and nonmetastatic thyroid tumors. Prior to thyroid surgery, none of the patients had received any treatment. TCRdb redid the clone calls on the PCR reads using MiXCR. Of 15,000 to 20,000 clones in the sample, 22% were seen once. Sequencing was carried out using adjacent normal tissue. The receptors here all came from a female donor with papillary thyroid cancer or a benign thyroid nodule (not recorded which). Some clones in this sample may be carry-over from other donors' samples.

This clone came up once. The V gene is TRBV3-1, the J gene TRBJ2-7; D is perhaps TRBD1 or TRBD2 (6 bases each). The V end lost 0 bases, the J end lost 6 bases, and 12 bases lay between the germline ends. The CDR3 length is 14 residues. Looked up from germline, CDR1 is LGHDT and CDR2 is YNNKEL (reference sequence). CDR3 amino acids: CASSQDLQGGEQYF. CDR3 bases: TGTGCCAGCAGCCAAGATTTACAGGGAGGCGAGCAGTACTTC.

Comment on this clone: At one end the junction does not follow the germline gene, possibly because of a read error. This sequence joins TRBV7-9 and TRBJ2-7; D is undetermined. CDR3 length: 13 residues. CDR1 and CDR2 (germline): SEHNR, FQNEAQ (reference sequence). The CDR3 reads CASIFQAHYDQYF. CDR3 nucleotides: TGTGCCAGCATCTTCCAGGCCCACTACGATCAGTACTTC.

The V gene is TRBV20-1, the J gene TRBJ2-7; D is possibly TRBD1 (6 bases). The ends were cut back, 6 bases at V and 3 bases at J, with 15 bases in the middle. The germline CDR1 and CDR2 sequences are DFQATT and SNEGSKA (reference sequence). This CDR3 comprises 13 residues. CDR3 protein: CSAALGAYYEQYF. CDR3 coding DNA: TGCAGTGCCGCCCTGGGGGCCTACTACGAGCAGTACTTC.

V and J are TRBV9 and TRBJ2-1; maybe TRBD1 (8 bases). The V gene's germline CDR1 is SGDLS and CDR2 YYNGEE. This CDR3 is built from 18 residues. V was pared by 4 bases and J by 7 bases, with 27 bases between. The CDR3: CASSPQLGRGGQANEQFF. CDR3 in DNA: TGTGCCAGCAGCCCCCAATTGGGGAGGGGGGGACAGGCGAATGAGCAGTTCTTC.

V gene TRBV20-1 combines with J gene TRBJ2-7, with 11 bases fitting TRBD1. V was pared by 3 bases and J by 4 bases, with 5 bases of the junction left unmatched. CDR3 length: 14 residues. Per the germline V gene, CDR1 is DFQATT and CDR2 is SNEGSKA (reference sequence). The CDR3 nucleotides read TGCAGTGCTAGGGGAGGGACAGGGGGTTACGAGCAGTACTTC. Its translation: CSARGGTGGYEQYF.

CDR3 sequence: CASSLGLQPSNEQFF. CDR3 sequence (DNA): TGTGCCAGCAGCTTAGGGCTACAACCGTCCAATGAGCAGTTCTTC. V and J are TRBV7-2 and TRBJ2-1; D gene ambiguous. The CDR3 length is 15 residues. The germline V gene has CDR1 SGHTA and CDR2 FQGNSA. Trimming removed 1 base at V and 6 bases at J, with 13 bases between. The full variable domain, its missing parts supplied by reference TRBV7-2 and TRBJ2-1, is GAGVSQSPSNKVTEKGKDVELRCDPISGHTALYWYRQSLGQGLEFLIYFQGNSAPDKSGLPSDRFSAERTGGSVSTLTIQRTQQEDSAVYLCASSLGLQPSNEQFFGPGTRLTVL.

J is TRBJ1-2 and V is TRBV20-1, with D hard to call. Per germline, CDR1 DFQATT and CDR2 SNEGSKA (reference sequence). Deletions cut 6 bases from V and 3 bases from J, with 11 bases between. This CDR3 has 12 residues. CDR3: CSARLGYYGYTF. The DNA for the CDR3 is TGCAGTGCCCGCCTGGGATACTATGGCTACACCTTC.

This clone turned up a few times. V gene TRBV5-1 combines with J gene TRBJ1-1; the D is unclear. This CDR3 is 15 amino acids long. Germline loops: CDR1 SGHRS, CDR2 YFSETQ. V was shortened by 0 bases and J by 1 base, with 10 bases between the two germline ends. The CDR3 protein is CASSLDFTPNTEAFF. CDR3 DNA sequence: TGCGCCAGCAGCTTGGACTTTACTCCGAACACTGAAGCTTTCTTT. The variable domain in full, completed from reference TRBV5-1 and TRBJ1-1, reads KAGVTQTPRYLIKTRGQQVTLSCSPISGHRSVSWYQQTPGQGLQFLFEYFSETQRNKGNFPGRFSGRQFSNSRSEMNVSTLELGDSALYLCASSLDFTPNTEAFFGQGTRLTVV.

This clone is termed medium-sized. In DNA form, the CDR3 reads TGTGCCAGCAGAGACAGGTTCTATGAGCAGTTCTTC. Encoded protein: CASRDRFYEQFF. J is TRBJ2-1 and V is TRBV25-1; D may be TRBD1 (6 bases). The CDR3 sequence is 12 residues long. Trimming shortened V by 6 bases and J by 8 bases, and 11 bases separated the two germline ends. CDR1 and CDR2 from the germline V gene are MGHDK and SYGVNS. The whole variable domain, filled in from reference TRBV25-1 and TRBJ2-1, reads EADIYQTPRYLVIGTGKKITLECSQTMGHDKMYWYQQDPGMELHLIHYSYGVNSTEKGDLSSESTVSRIRTEHFPLTLESARPSHTSQYLCASRDRFYEQFFGPGTRLTVL.

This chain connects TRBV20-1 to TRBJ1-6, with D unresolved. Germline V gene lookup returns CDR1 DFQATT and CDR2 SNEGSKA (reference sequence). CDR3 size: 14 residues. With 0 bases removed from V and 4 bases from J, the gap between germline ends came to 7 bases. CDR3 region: CSARDTGYNSPLHF. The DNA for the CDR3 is TGCAGTGCTAGAGATACGGGTTATAATTCACCCCTCCACTTT.

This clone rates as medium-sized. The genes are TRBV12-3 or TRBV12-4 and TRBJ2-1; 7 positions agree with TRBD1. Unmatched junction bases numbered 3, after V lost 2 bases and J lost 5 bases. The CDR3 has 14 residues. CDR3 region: CASSLPQGNNEQFF. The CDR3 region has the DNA TGTGCCAGCAGTTTACCACAGGGGAACAATGAGCAGTTCTTC.

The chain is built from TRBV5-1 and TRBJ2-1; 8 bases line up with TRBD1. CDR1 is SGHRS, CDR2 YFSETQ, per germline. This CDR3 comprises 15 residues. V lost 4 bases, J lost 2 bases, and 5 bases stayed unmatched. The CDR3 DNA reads TGCGCCAGCAGCCCCCGGGACAGGACCTACAATGAGCAGTTCTTC. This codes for CASSPRDRTYNEQFF.

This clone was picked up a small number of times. In DNA form, the CDR3 reads TGCGCCAGCAGCCGAGAGGACAGCCGCACAGATACGCAGTATTTT. Amino acid sequence: CASSREDSRTDTQYF. The chain uses TRBV5-1 and TRBJ2-3; a possible D gene is TRBD1 (6 bases). CDR1 and CDR2 from the germline V gene are SGHRS and YFSETQ. This CDR3 spans 15 amino acids. V was pared by 4 bases and J by 1 base, with 13 bases between.